The rows below give T cell receptor beta chains drawn from one sample of a study of T cells in Graves' hyperthyroidism and ophthalmopathy. Via MiXCR, TCRdb re-called the multiplex PCR reads, giving one row per CDR3 protein. The sample contains under 300,000 distinct CDR3 sequences, about 20% of which appear only once. Sequenced input: blood. The receptor source for this set is a man aged 30 to 45 with Graves' ophthalmopathy. CDR3s include the opening cysteine and the closing phenylalanine or tryptophan. Fields, in order: V gene, D gene, J gene, CDR3 length, CDR3 protein. The D gene is left open where the match is weak.

v_gene: TRBV20-1; d_gene: TRBD1; j_gene: TRBJ1-1; len: 15; CDR3aa: CSARDRGQGFTEAFF
v_gene: TRBV28; d_gene: NA; j_gene: TRBJ1-1; len: 15; CDR3aa: CASSSAGGLNTEAFF
v_gene: TRBV3-1; d_gene: NA; j_gene: TRBJ2-3; len: 15; CDR3aa: CASSSNPYLIDTQYF
v_gene: TRBV28; d_gene: NA; j_gene: TRBJ2-5; len: 13; CDR3aa: CASRGTPGETQYF
v_gene: TRBV29-1; d_gene: NA; j_gene: TRBJ2-1; len: 12; CDR3aa: CSVVPGGNEQFF
v_gene: TRBV20-1; d_gene: TRBD2; j_gene: TRBJ2-3; len: 14; CDR3aa: CSASGAGTTDTQYF
v_gene: TRBV12-3/TRBV12-4; d_gene: TRBD2; j_gene: TRBJ2-5; len: 17; CDR3aa: CASSLEEGAGEQETQYF
v_gene: TRBV11-2; d_gene: NA; j_gene: TRBJ1-6; len: 17; CDR3aa: CASRKRDTAFMDSPLHF
v_gene: TRBV11-2; d_gene: NA; j_gene: TRBJ2-1; len: 16; CDR3aa: CASSLGLGGTYNEQFF
v_gene: TRBV2; d_gene: NA; j_gene: TRBJ2-7; len: 15; CDR3aa: CASSDPAGQSYEQYF
v_gene: TRBV2; d_gene: NA; j_gene: TRBJ1-2; len: 14; CDR3aa: CASGERQSNYGYTF
v_gene: TRBV19; d_gene: TRBD1; j_gene: TRBJ1-5; len: 14; CDR3aa: CASSMRGHDQPQHF
v_gene: TRBV7-9; d_gene: NA; j_gene: TRBJ2-1; len: 15; CDR3aa: CASSSLAWSYNEQFF
v_gene: TRBV12-3/TRBV12-4; d_gene: TRBD2; j_gene: TRBJ2-5; len: 15; CDR3aa: CASSLLAGPQETQYF
v_gene: TRBV11-2; d_gene: TRBD1; j_gene: TRBJ2-7; len: 19; CDR3aa: CASSLVLGQGTQAEYEQYF
v_gene: TRBV29-1; d_gene: NA; j_gene: TRBJ1-2; len: 14; CDR3aa: CSVVRSGEGYGYTF
v_gene: TRBV11-2; d_gene: NA; j_gene: TRBJ2-7; len: 14; CDR3aa: CASKPDRRTYEQYF
v_gene: TRBV20-1; d_gene: TRBD2; j_gene: TRBJ2-3; len: 18; CDR3aa: CSAREGEGLAGFTDTQYF
v_gene: TRBV10-3; d_gene: TRBD2; j_gene: TRBJ2-1; len: 13; CDR3aa: CATQLILAREQFF
v_gene: TRBV3-1; d_gene: TRBD2; j_gene: TRBJ2-2; len: 14; CDR3aa: CASSQASGTGELFF
v_gene: TRBV30; d_gene: NA; j_gene: TRBJ2-7; len: 14; CDR3aa: CAWSVPGMGSEQYF
v_gene: TRBV30; d_gene: NA; j_gene: TRBJ1-2; len: 15; CDR3aa: CAWSGFTRTPDGYTF
v_gene: TRBV6-1; d_gene: TRBD2; j_gene: TRBJ2-7; len: 15; CDR3aa: CASSEASGAPYEQYF
v_gene: TRBV6-1; d_gene: TRBD2; j_gene: TRBJ2-3; len: 14; CDR3aa: CAGAGGFGTDTQYF
v_gene: TRBV2; d_gene: NA; j_gene: TRBJ2-5; len: 13; CDR3aa: CASSGGVQETQYF
v_gene: TRBV7-8; d_gene: TRBD2; j_gene: TRBJ2-4; len: 17; CDR3aa: CASSSLSGRESKNIQYF
v_gene: TRBV7-9; d_gene: NA; j_gene: TRBJ2-5; len: 14; CDR3aa: CASTSSWHQETQYF
v_gene: TRBV7-9; d_gene: NA; j_gene: TRBJ2-5; len: 13; CDR3aa: CASSLVRTETQYF
v_gene: TRBV25-1; d_gene: NA; j_gene: TRBJ2-7; len: 13; CDR3aa: CASSPTGYGGQYF
v_gene: TRBV28; d_gene: TRBD1; j_gene: TRBJ1-1; len: 13; CDR3aa: CASSLTGGTEAFF
v_gene: TRBV18; d_gene: NA; j_gene: TRBJ1-5; len: 16; CDR3aa: CASSPPGQQSNQPQHF
v_gene: TRBV28; d_gene: NA; j_gene: TRBJ2-7; len: 13; CDR3aa: CASRGLRAYEQYF
v_gene: TRBV11-2; d_gene: TRBD2; j_gene: TRBJ2-3; len: 17; CDR3aa: CASSLSPGLAGLDTQYF
v_gene: TRBV19; d_gene: NA; j_gene: TRBJ2-7; len: 16; CDR3aa: CASRGVGESDSYEQYF
v_gene: TRBV3-1; d_gene: NA; j_gene: TRBJ1-1; len: 13; CDR3aa: CASSASVNTEAFF